This T cell receptor beta chain is drawn from a study of cytomegalovirus exposure and HLA in healthy donors. Background on the study: Of all 400 or so donors who were genotyped, roughly 81% belonged to the Caucasian-associated ancestry cluster.

Study-wide findings and caveats: There were under 200 TCR beta chains listed as cytomegalovirus-associated. An Asian-associated ancestry cluster reportedly showed fewer N-insertions than the approximately 620-donor mean in a later analysis.

The PCR made use of 60 Vbeta and 13 Jbeta primers. Assay: immunoSEQ multiplex PCR; the TCRdb copy retains only in-frame clones and omits some. Of some 160,000 clones detected, roughly 82% appear once; the ten largest clones hold approximately 0.55%. V gave up 2 bases and J gave up 0 bases, with 11 bases separating them. Looked up from germline, CDR1 is SGHDT and CDR2 is YYEEEE. The CDR3 has 16 amino acids. A note on this clone: As yet, its antigen is unknown.

The specimen was PBMCs. The sequence derives from a woman aged 45-59 years in good health and CMV-seronegative. This chain uses TRBV5-6 with TRBJ2-2; perhaps TRBD1 as D (6 bases). The CDR3 sequence: CASSFLTGTNTGELFF. DNA of the CDR3: TGTGCCAGCAGCTTCCTAACAGGGACGAACACCGGGGAGCTGTTTTTT.